Listed below are T cell receptor beta chains from one sample, sequenced in a study of OX40 agonist ivuxolimab in advanced cancers. Sequenced by immunoSEQ multiplex PCR; TCRdb stores in-frame clones only, minus some. The sample shows roughly 8,000 clones, 60% to 85% of them seen only once. The sequencing here drew on CD4+ or CD8+ T cells sorted from blood, taken in a trial of the OX40 agonist ivuxolimab. The source of these receptors is an adult with an advanced solid tumor such as melanoma, head and neck, liver or kidney cancer. The CDR3 runs from the conserved cysteine through the conserved F or W. A D gene is named only where the DNA matches it firmly. Not all rows give a size; the values are once, few, many and, for expanded clones, a class.

J | V | size | D | CDR3 | DNA
TRBJ2-5 | TRBV29-1 | NA | NA | CSVHPSPEETQYF | TGCAGCGTTCACCCATCCCCCGAAGAGACCCAGTACTTC
TRBJ2-3 | TRBV7-2 | NA | NA | CASSLAGSTDTQYF | TGTGCCAGCAGCTTAGCGGGCAGCACAGATACGCAGTATTTT
TRBJ1-1 | TRBV4-1 | NA | TRBD1 | CASRTGTVTEAFF | TGCGCCAGCCGGACCGGGACAGTCACTGAAGCTTTCTTT
TRBJ2-3 | TRBV6-6 | NA | NA | CASSYGSFDTQYF | TGTGCCAGCAGTTACGGGTCCTTCGATACGCAGTATTTT
TRBJ2-7 | TRBV7-8 | NA | NA | CASSLGRGGYEQYF | TGTGCCAGCAGCCTAGGCAGGGGAGGGTACGAGCAGTACTTC
TRBJ2-7 | TRBV4-3 | NA | NA | CASSQVMGAFYEQYF | TGCGCCAGCAGCCAAGTCATGGGGGCCTTCTACGAGCAGTACTTC
TRBJ1-5 | TRBV7-9 | medium-sized | NA | CASSLSGAGDQPQHF | TGTGCCAGCAGCTTATCTGGCGCAGGAGATCAGCCCCAGCATTTT
TRBJ2-1 | TRBV15 | once | NA | CATSRGGESYNEQFF | TGTGCCACCAGCAGAGGGGGGGAATCCTACAATGAGCAGTTCTTC
TRBJ1-1 | TRBV5-7 | NA | NA | CASSLGAGTEAFF | TGTGCCAGCAGCTTGGGAGCTGGGACTGAAGCTTTCTTT
TRBJ2-7 | TRBV9 | NA | NA | CASSPQGTVGYEQYF | TGTGCCAGCAGCCCCCAGGGCACGGTGGGCTACGAGCAGTACTTC
TRBJ2-5 | TRBV5-4 | NA | NA | CASSLDIGSETQYF | TGTGCCAGCAGCTTGGACATAGGGTCGGAGACCCAGTACTTC
TRBJ1-1 | TRBV5-6 | NA | NA | CASSGIGEGRGAFF | TGTGCCAGCAGCGGGATCGGGGAGGGTAGAGGAGCTTTCTTT
TRBJ2-1 | TRBV28 | NA | TRBD1 | CASTYLGQYNEQFF | TGTGCCAGCACTTACTTGGGACAGTACAATGAGCAGTTCTTC
TRBJ2-7 | TRBV28 | NA | NA | CASSLFLGSYEQYF | TGTGCCAGCAGTTTATTTCTGGGGTCCTACGAGCAGTACTTC
TRBJ2-7 | TRBV4-1 | NA | TRBD2 | CASSLKGGSEQYF | TGCGCCAGCAGCCTGAAGGGAGGGTCCGAGCAGTACTTC
TRBJ2-7 | TRBV12-2 | NA | NA | CASRLPTYEQYF | TGTGCAAGTCGCTTACCGACCTACGAGCAGTACTTC
TRBJ2-1 | TRBV27 | NA | TRBD1 | CASSLQGDEQFF | TGTGCCAGCAGTTTACAGGGGGATGAGCAGTTCTTC
TRBJ2-1 | TRBV4-3 | NA | TRBD1 | CASSQAGTVDAYNEQFF | TGCGCCAGCAGCCAGGCAGGGACAGTAGATGCTTACAATGAGCAGTTCTTC
TRBJ2-7 | TRBV7-6 | NA | NA | CASSLGPRGGGIDEQYF | TGTGCCAGCAGCTTAGGCCCTCGGGGAGGGGGCATCGACGAGCAGTACTTC
TRBJ2-7 | TRBV14 | NA | NA | CASSHYNPPNYF | TGTGCCAGCAGCCACTACAACCCCCCTAATTACTTC
TRBJ2-3 | TRBV11-2 | NA | TRBD1 | CASSFGQGGDTQYF | TGTGCCAGCAGCTTCGGACAGGGCGGAGATACGCAGTATTTT
TRBJ1-1 | TRBV11-1 | NA | NA | CASSLWGGTEAFF | TGTGCCAGCAGCTTGTGGGGCGGGACAGAAGCTTTCTTT
TRBJ2-1 | TRBV4-3 | NA | TRBD2 | CASSQDAASGSIAYNEQFF | TGCGCCAGCAGCCAAGATGCGGCTAGCGGGAGCATAGCCTACAATGAGCAGTTCTTC
TRBJ1-5 | TRBV4-1 | few | TRBD1 | CASSHPGQGDQPQHF | TGCGCCAGCAGCCACCCGGGACAGGGGGATCAGCCCCAGCATTTT
TRBJ2-7 | TRBV7-6 | NA | NA | CASSLGGQGDEQYF | TGTGCCAGCAGCTTAGGAGGGCAGGGTGACGAGCAGTACTTC
TRBJ2-7 | TRBV19 | NA | TRBD1 | CASSIDGTGVTYEQYF | TGTGCCAGTAGTATAGATGGGACAGGCGTAACCTACGAGCAGTACTTC
TRBJ1-2 | TRBV5-8 | NA | NA | CASSLQGYGYTF | TGTGCCAGCAGCTTGCAGGGCTATGGCTACACCTTC
TRBJ2-2 | TRBV11-3 | NA | NA | CATGGENTGELFF | TGTGCCACCGGGGGCGAGAACACCGGGGAGCTGTTTTTT
TRBJ1-6 | TRBV28 | NA | NA | CASTSPTGGNSPLHF | TGTGCCAGCACCTCACCCACGGGGGGAAATTCACCCCTCCACTTT
TRBJ1-4 | TRBV9 | NA | TRBD1 | CASSVGAGGYEKLFF | TGTGCCAGCAGCGTAGGAGCAGGGGGCTATGAAAAACTGTTTTTT
TRBJ1-3 | TRBV28 | large | TRBD1 | CASSSWTGYTIYF | TGTGCCAGCAGTTCCTGGACAGGGTACACCATATATTTT
TRBJ2-3 | TRBV9 | NA | TRBD2 | CASGAGGSTDTQYF | TGTGCCAGCGGAGCGGGGGGGAGCACAGATACGCAGTATTTT
TRBJ1-1 | TRBV5-1 | NA | NA | CASSLAGEGRNTEAFF | TGCGCCAGCAGCTTGGCCGGGGAGGGACGGAACACTGAAGCTTTCTTT
TRBJ2-5 | TRBV4-1 | medium-sized | NA | CASSQDRAQETQYF | TGCGCCAGCAGCCAAGACAGGGCGCAAGAGACCCAGTACTTC
TRBJ2-1 | TRBV27 | few | NA | CASSLLGDEQFF | TGTGCCAGCAGTTTATTAGGCGATGAGCAGTTCTTC
TRBJ1-2 | TRBV6-6 | NA | NA | CASSYNRNYGYTF | TGTGCCAGCAGTTATAACAGGAACTATGGCTACACCTTC
TRBJ1-2 | TRBV27 | NA | TRBD1 | CASSLHPGQLNYGYTF | TGTGCCAGCAGTTTGCACCCGGGACAGCTTAACTATGGCTACACCTTC
TRBJ1-4 | TRBV27 | few | TRBD1 | CASGQGYVGEKLFF | TGTGCCAGTGGACAGGGGTATGTAGGTGAAAAACTGTTTTTT
TRBJ1-2 | TRBV6-1 | NA | TRBD1 | CASSDRAGGLDYGYTF | TGTGCCAGCAGTGACCGGGCAGGGGGGCTAGACTATGGCTACACCTTC
TRBJ2-7 | TRBV9 | NA | TRBD2 | CASSVGSLAGVQNVDEQYF | TGTGCCAGCAGCGTAGGAAGCCTAGCGGGGGTTCAAAACGTTGACGAGCAGTACTTC
TRBJ2-3 | TRBV7-8 | few | TRBD2 | CASSLARSGGTSTDTQYF | TGTGCCAGCAGCTTAGCGAGAAGCGGGGGGACTAGCACAGATACGCAGTATTTT
TRBJ1-1 | TRBV21-1 | NA | NA | CASSKGVTEMNTEAFF | TGTGCCAGCAGCAAAGGGGTGACAGAAATGAACACTGAAGCTTTCTTT
TRBJ2-7 | TRBV14 | once | NA | CASSPSLGGGTYEQYF | TGTGCCAGCAGCCCTTCTTTAGGCGGGGGCACCTACGAGCAGTACTTC
TRBJ1-5 | TRBV9 | NA | NA | CASSVTGSRDQPQHF | TGTGCCAGCAGCGTAACAGGGAGTAGAGATCAGCCCCAGCATTTT
TRBJ1-2 | TRBV9 | once | NA | CASSDGTLDGYTF | TGTGCCAGCAGCGACGGGACCCTTGATGGCTACACCTTC